This TCR beta chain originates from a study of blood T cell repertoires in COVID-19. Looking at the study overall: Sites in the United States, Italy and Spain provided acute and convalescent COVID-19 samples. T cells, B-cell-depleted T cells, or PBMCs provided the cDNA or gDNA that served as material.

Note on this clone: Compared with germline, one end of the junction differs, possibly owing to a read error.

Germline V CDR1 and CDR2: MNHNS, SASEGT. The CDR3 runs to 15 residues. Here immunoSEQ multiplex PCR was the method, and the copy in TCRdb shows in-frame clones only, minus some. The data show around 340,000 clones, with 80% to 90% seen just once and roughly 4.2% held by the top ten. The V and J genes are TRBV6-1 and TRBJ2-1; tentatively, D is TRBD1 (5 bases). This sequence originates from a woman aged 40 to 50 with acute COVID-19. The material sequenced was PBMCs or T cells enriched from blood (not recorded which). The CDR3 loop is CASSEAWSADNQQFF. CDR3 coding DNA: TGTGCCAGCAGTGAAGCATGGTCGGCGGACAATCAGCAGTTCTTC.